These 10 T cell receptor beta chains were sequenced from one sample in a study of T cell responses to AZD1222 COVID-19 vaccine. The protocol was immunoSEQ multiplex PCR, while the TCRdb copy is restricted to in-frame clones and leaves out a portion. This sample has roughly 150,000 clones, with roughly 91% found just once. This specimen consisted of peripheral blood, obtained on day 0 of AZD1222 vaccination. These receptors were taken from an adult in good health.

The J gene is TRBJ1-2, the V gene TRBV9; D is ambiguous. Germline CDR1 is SGDLS and CDR2 is YYNGEE. The V and J ends lost 4 bases and 8 bases respectively, with 18 bases between them. The CDR3 covers 14 residues. CDR3 coding DNA: TGTGCCAGCAGCCCCCATACGGTCCCGGGCGGCTACACCTTC. This translates into CASSPHTVPGGYTF.

CDR3: CASRGTANLYEQYF. CDR3 coding DNA: TGTGCCAGCCGCGGGACAGCAAATCTCTACGAGCAGTACTTC. The chain has TRBV6-5 and TRBJ2-7; D is perhaps TRBD1 (7 bases). This CDR3 is built from 14 residues. V dropped 8 bases and J dropped 3 bases, with 17 bases sitting between them. The germline CDR1 and CDR2 sequences are MNHEY and SVGAGI.

The chain is built from TRBV7-9 and TRBJ2-3, with D uncertain. Germline CDR1 is SEHNR and CDR2 is FQNEAQ (reference sequence). The V end was cut by 1 base, the J end by 4 bases, with 12 bases between. This CDR3 is built from 15 residues. CDR3 in DNA: TGTGCCAGCAGCTTAGTTCCTAGTTTGGCAGATACGCAGTATTTT. Translated: CASSLVPSLADTQYF.

The chain employs TRBV12-3 or TRBV12-4 and TRBJ1-1; 8 bases are a match to TRBD1. V lost 1 base, J lost 11 bases, and 0 bases stayed unmatched. This CDR3 contains 11 residues. CDR3: CASSLGTGAFF. CDR3 bases: TGTGCCAGCAGTTTAGGGACAGGGGCTTTCTTT.

V and J are TRBV7-9 and TRBJ1-3; maybe TRBD1 (5 bases). This CDR3 comprises 15 residues. Trimming removed 5 bases at V and 3 bases at J, with 14 bases between. Germline-derived CDR1 and CDR2 are SEHNR and FQNEAQ (reference sequence). The DNA for the CDR3 is TGTGCCAGCAGCCCGGGGGGTAACGGTGGAAACACCATATATTTT. Its protein product is CASSPGGNGGNTIYF.

The chain couples TRBV7-2 to TRBJ2-1; possible D gene TRBD2, 6 bases. The V gene's germline CDR1 is SGHTA and CDR2 FQGNSA. V was pared by 5 bases and J by 7 bases, with 12 bases between. This CDR3 has 13 amino acids. Here the CDR3 DNA reads TGTGCCAGCAGCCGACTAGACCAGAATGAGCAGTTCTTC. This sequence encodes CASSRLDQNEQFF.

The rearrangement joins TRBV12-3 or TRBV12-4 to TRBJ1-2, with TRBD1 matching 7 bases. CDR3 size: 13 residues. After removal of 9 bases from V and 8 bases from J, the junction contained 12 bases not matched to a gene. Written as DNA, the CDR3 is TGTGCCAGTAGGGGGCTTGATTCCGAAGGCTACACCTTC. Its protein product is CASRGLDSEGYTF.

V and J are TRBV19 and TRBJ2-7; 10 nucleotides agree with TRBD2. With V trimmed by 8 bases and J by 6 bases, 7 bases remained unmatched. This CDR3 has 13 amino acids. Germline lookup yields CDR1 LNHDA and CDR2 SQIVND (reference sequence). CDR3 coding DNA: TGTGCCAGTGGTCCGGGACTAGCGTTCGAGCAGTACTTC. It is translated as CASGPGLAFEQYF.

The count of this clone is one. The gene calls are TRBV19 and TRBJ1-1, with TRBD1 identical over 7 bases. Germline V CDR1 and CDR2: LNHDA, SQIVND (reference sequence). V trimming: 3 bases; J trimming: 0 bases; junction bases outside the gene matches: 10. This CDR3 contains 17 residues. CDR3 sequence reads: CASSIFLDRSMNTEAFF. CDR3 nucleotides: TGTGCCAGTAGTATCTTCTTGGACAGGTCAATGAACACTGAAGCTTTCTTT. Drawing the rest from reference TRBV19 and TRBJ1-1, the complete variable domain is DGGITQSPKYLFRKEGQNVTLSCEQNLNHDAMYWYRQDPGQGLRLIYYSQIVNDFQKGDIAEGYSVSREKKESFPLTVTSAQKNPTAFYLCASSIFLDRSMNTEAFFGQGTRLTVV.

V and J are TRBV5-6 and TRBJ2-3, with D perhaps TRBD1 (6 bases). V was trimmed by 7 bases and J by 0 bases, leaving 9 bases between them. The germline V gene has CDR1 SGHDT and CDR2 YYEEEE. The CDR3 length is 13 residues. The CDR3 region has the DNA TGTGCCAGCCACAGGGACAGCACAGATACGCAGTATTTT. Its protein product is CASHRDSTDTQYF.